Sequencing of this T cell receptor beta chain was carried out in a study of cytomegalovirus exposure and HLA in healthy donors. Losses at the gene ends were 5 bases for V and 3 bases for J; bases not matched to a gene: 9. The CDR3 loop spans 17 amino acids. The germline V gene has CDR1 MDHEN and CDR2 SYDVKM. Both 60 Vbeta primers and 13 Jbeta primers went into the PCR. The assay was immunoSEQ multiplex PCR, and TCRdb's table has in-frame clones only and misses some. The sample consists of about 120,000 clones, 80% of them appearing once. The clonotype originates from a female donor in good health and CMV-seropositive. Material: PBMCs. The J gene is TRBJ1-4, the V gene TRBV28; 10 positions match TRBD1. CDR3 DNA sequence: TGTGCCAGCAGTATCTTCAGTGGGACAGGGGCTAATGAAAAACTGTTTTTT. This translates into CASSIFSGTGANEKLFF.